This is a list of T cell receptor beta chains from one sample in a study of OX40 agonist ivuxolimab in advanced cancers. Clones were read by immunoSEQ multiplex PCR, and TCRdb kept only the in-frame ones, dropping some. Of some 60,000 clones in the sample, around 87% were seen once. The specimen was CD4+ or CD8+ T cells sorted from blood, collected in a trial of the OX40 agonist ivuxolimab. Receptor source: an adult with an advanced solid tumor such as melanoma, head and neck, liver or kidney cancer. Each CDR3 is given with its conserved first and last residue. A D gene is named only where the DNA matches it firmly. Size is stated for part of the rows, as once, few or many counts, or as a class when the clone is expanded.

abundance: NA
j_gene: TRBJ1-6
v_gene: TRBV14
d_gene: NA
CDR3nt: TGTGCCAGCAGCCAGCTTAGGGGCGATTCACCCCTCCACTTT
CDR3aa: CASSQLRGDSPLHF

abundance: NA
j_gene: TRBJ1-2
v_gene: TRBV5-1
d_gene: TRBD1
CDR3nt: TGCGCCAGCAGGGGACAGGGGGCTGGTGGCTACACCTTC
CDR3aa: CASRGQGAGGYTF

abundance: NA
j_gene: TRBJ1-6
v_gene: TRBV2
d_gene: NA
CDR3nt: TGTGCCAGCAGTATCAGGGAAAGGGCCCTTAATTCACCCCTCCACTTT
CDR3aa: CASSIRERALNSPLHF

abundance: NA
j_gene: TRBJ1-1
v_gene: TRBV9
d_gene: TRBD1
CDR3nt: TGTGCCAGCAGGGGACAGGGAATGAACACTGAAGCTTTCTTT
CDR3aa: CASRGQGMNTEAFF

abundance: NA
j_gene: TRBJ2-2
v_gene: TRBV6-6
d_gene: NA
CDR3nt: TGTGCCAGCAGTTTCGGCGGGGAGCTGTTTTTT
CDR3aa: CASSFGGELFF

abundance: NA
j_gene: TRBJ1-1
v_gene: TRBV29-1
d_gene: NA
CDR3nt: TGCAGCACCAGGGAGGGGGGGAGGACTGAAGCTTTCTTT
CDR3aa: CSTREGGRTEAFF

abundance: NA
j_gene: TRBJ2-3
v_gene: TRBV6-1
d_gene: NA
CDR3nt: TGTGCCAGCAGACCGACTAGTGGGTCAGATACGCAGTATTTT
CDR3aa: CASRPTSGSDTQYF

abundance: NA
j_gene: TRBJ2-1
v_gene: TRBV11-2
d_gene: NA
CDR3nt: TGTGCCAGCAGCTTAGGCAGGGTCTCCTACAATGAGCAGTTCTTC
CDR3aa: CASSLGRVSYNEQFF

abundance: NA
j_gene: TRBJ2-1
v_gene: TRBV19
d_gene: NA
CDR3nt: TGTGCCAGTATGCAATACAATGAGCAGTTCTTC
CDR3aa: CASMQYNEQFF

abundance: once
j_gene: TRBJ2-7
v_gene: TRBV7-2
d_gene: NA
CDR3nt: TGTGCCAGCACGGTGAAGATAGGTTCCAACTACGAGCAGTACTTC
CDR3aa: CASTVKIGSNYEQYF

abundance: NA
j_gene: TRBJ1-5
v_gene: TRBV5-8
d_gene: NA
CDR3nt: TGTGCCAGCAGCCCTGGGACCGGGGATCAGCCCCAGCATTTT
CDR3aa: CASSPGTGDQPQHF

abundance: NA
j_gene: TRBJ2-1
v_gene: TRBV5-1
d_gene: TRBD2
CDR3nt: TGCGCCAGCGGAGTGGGGGGGACTAGCGAAGGTGAGCAGTTCTTC
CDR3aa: CASGVGGTSEGEQFF

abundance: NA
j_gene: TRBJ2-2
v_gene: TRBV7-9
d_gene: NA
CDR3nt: TGTGCCAGCAGCTTAGTCAGATCCGCGAACACCGGGGAGCTGTTTTTT
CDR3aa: CASSLVRSANTGELFF

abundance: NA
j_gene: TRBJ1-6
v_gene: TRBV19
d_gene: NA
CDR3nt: TGTGCCAGTAGTATGGTTGGATCCTATAATTCACCCCTCCACTTT
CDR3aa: CASSMVGSYNSPLHF

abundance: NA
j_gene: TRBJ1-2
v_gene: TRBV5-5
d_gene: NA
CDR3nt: TGTGCCAGCAGCCTAGCTTGGGAGGGCTACACCTTC
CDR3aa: CASSLAWEGYTF

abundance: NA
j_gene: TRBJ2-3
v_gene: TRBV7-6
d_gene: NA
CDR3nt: TGTGCCAGCAGCACAGGGTTGGGCACAGATACGCAGTATTTT
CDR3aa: CASSTGLGTDTQYF

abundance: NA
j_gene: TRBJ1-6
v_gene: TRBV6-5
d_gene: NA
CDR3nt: TGTGCCAGCAAGGGGTCCCTGGATAATTCACCCCTCCACTTT
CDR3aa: CASKGSLDNSPLHF

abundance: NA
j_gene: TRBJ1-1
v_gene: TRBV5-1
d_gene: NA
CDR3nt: TGCGCCAGCAGCTTACAGGGATGGAACACTGAAGCTTTCTTT
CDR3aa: CASSLQGWNTEAFF

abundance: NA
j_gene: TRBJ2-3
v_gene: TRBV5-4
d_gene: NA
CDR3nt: TGTGCCAGCAGCTTGGAACCCGGAGATACGCAGTATTTT
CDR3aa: CASSLEPGDTQYF

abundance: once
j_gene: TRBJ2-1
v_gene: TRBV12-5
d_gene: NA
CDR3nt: TGTGCTAGTGCCGGGACGGGGGTTGATGAGCAGTTCTTC
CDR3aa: CASAGTGVDEQFF

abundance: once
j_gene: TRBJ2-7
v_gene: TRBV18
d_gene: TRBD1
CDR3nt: TGTGCCAGCTCAACAGGGGGCGTCTCCTACGAGCAGTACTTC
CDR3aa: CASSTGGVSYEQYF

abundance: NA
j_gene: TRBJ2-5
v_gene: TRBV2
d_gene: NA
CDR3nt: TGTGCCAGCAAAGGGGATGAAGAGACCCAGTACTTC
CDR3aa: CASKGDEETQYF

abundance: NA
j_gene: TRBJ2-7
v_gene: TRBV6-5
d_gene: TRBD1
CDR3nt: TGTGCCAGCAGCCTTGGGACAGGTATCTACGAGCAGTACTTC
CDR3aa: CASSLGTGIYEQYF

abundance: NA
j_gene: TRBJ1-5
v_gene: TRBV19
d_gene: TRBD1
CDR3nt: TGTGCCAGTAGTATAAGGGGACAGGGCGGAAGCAATCAGCCCCAGCATTTT
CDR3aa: CASSIRGQGGSNQPQHF

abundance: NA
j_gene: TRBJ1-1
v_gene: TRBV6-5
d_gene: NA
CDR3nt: TGTGCCAGCAGCCTAGGCCATGGGGGGAACACTGAAGCTTTCTTT
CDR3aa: CASSLGHGGNTEAFF

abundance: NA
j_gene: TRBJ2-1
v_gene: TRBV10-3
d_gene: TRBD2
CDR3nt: TGTGCCATCAGCGGCGTGGGTAGCGGGAATAATGAGCAGTTCTTC
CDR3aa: CAISGVGSGNNEQFF

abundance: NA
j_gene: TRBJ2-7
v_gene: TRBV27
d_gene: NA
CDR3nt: TGTGCCAGCAGTAGCACACTATTCTACGAGCAGTACTTC
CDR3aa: CASSSTLFYEQYF

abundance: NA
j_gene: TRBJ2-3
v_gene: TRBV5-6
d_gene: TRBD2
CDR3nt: TGTGCCAGCAGCTCCAGCGGGGGCCTCCCGAATACGCAGTATTTT
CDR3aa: CASSSSGGLPNTQYF

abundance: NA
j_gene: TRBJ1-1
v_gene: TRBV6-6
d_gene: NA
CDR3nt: TGTGCCAGCACCCCGAACACTGAAGCTTTCTTT
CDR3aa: CASTPNTEAFF

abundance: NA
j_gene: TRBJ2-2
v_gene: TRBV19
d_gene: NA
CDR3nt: TGTGCCAGTACCATTAAGCAGCCCGGGGAGCTGTTTTTT
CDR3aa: CASTIKQPGELFF

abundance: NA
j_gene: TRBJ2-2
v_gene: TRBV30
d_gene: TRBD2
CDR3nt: TGTGCCTGGAGTAAGCTAGCGGGATGGGGGGACACCGGGGAGCTGTTTTTT
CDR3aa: CAWSKLAGWGDTGELFF

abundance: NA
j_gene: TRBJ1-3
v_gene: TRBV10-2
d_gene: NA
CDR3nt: TGCGCCACCAAACAGGGAAACTCTGGAAACACCATATATTTT
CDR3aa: CATKQGNSGNTIYF

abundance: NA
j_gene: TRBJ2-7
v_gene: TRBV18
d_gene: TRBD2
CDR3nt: TGTGCCAGCTCCCCACCTAGCGGGAGTTTGAACGAGCAGTACTTC
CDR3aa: CASSPPSGSLNEQYF

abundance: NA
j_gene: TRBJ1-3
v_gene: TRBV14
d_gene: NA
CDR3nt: TGTGCCAGCAGCCCTTTAGGTCCCTGGGGAAACACCATATATTTT
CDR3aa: CASSPLGPWGNTIYF

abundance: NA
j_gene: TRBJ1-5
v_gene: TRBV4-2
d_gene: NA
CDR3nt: TGTGCCAGCAGCCAACTGCCGGGATTTGATTCGAATCAGCCCCAGCATTTT
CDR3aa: CASSQLPGFDSNQPQHF

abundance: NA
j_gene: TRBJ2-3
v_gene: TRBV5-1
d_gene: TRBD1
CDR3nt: TGCGCCAGCAGCTTGGAGGGACAGGGGTGGGATACGCAGTATTTT
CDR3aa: CASSLEGQGWDTQYF

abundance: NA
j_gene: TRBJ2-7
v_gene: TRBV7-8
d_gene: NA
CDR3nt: TGTGCCAGCAGCCCGCAGACTCTTTACGAGCAGTACTTC
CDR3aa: CASSPQTLYEQYF

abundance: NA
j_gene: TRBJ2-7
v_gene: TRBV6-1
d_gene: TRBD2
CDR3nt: TGTGCCAGCACCCCGGGGGGGAGGGCCTACGAGCAGTACTTC
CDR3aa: CASTPGGRAYEQYF

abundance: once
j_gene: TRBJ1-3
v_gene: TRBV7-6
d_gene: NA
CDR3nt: TGTGCCAGCAGCCTTCTCGCTGGAAACACCATATATTTT
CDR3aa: CASSLLAGNTIYF

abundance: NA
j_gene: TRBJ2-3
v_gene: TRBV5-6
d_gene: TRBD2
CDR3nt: TGTGCCAGCAGCTTGTCCTTAGCGGGGGGGCCGGAAGATACGCAGTATTTT
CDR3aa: CASSLSLAGGPEDTQYF

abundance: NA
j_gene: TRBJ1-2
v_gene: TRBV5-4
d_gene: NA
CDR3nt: TGTGCCAGCAGCTCCGAGTGGACTAGGGACTATGGCTACACCTTC
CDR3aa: CASSSEWTRDYGYTF

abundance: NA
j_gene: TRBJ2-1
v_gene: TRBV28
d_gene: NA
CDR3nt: TGTGCCAGCACCCCCGGGACGGGAGTCTTCAATGAGCAGTTCTTC
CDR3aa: CASTPGTGVFNEQFF

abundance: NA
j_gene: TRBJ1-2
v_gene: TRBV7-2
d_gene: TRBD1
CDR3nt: TGTGCCAGCAGCCAACAGGGGGCCTCTAACTATGGCTACACCTTC
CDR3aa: CASSQQGASNYGYTF

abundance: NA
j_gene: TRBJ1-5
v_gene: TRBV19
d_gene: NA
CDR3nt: TGTGCCAGTAGTAAACGGCAGGGGAGACAGCCCCAGCATTTT
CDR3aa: CASSKRQGRQPQHF

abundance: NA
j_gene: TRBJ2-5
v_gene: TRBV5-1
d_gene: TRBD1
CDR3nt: TGCGCCAGCAGCTTGGGACAGGGGGGACAAGAGACCCAGTACTTC
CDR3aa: CASSLGQGGQETQYF

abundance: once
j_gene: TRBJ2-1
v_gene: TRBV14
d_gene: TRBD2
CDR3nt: TGTGCCAGCAGCCCCGAGAGGGGACTATGGACCTACAATGAGCAGTTCTTC
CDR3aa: CASSPERGLWTYNEQFF

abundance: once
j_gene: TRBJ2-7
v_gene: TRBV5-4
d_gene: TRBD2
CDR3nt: TGTGCCAGCAGGATGGCGGGAGGTCGGGTCTACGAGCAGTACTTC
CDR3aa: CASRMAGGRVYEQYF

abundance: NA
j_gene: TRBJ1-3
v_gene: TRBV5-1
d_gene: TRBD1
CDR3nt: TGCGCCAGCAGCAGGGGACAGGAGCCCAACACCATATATTTT
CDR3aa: CASSRGQEPNTIYF

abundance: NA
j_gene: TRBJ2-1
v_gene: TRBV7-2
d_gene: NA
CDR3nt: TGTGCCAGCAGCTCAAACTACAGGTACGGGGTGCAGTTCTTC
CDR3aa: CASSSNYRYGVQFF

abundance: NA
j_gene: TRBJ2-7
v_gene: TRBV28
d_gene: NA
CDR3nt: TGTGCCAGCAGTTTGTCGGGGATTTCATCCTACGAGCAGTACTTC
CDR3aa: CASSLSGISSYEQYF

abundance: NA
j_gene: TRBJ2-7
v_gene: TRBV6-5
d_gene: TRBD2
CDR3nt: TGTGCCAGCAGGACGGGGGGGCTAAGCTCCTACGAGCAGTACTTC
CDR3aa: CASRTGGLSSYEQYF

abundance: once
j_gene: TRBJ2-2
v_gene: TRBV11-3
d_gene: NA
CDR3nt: TGTGCCAGCAGCCCCCTATTCAGCCGGGAGCTGTTTTTT
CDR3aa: CASSPLFSRELFF

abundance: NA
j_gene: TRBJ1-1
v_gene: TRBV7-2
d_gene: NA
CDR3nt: TGTGCCAGCAGCATATCTATAGGTTTGAACACTGAAGCTTTCTTT
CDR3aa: CASSISIGLNTEAFF

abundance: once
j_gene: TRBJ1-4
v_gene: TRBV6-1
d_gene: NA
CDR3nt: TGTGCCAGCAGTGACCGCCGAAATGAAAAACTGTTTTTT
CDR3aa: CASSDRRNEKLFF

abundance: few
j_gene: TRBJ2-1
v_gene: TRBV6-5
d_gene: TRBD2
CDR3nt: TGTGCCAGCAGTTACTTCGCGCTAGCGGGAACGAATGAGCAGTTCTTC
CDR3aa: CASSYFALAGTNEQFF

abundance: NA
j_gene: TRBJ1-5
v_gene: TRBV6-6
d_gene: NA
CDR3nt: TGTGCCAGCAGACGCCGGGACGGAACCCAGCCCCAGCATTTT
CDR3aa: CASRRRDGTQPQHF

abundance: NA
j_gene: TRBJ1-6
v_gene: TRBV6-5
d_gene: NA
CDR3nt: TGTGCCAGCAGTATGAGACAGAGTAATTCACCCCTCCACTTT
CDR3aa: CASSMRQSNSPLHF

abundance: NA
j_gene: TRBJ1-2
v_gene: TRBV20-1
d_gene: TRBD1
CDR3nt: TGCAGTGGGGACAGGCGGGGCACCTTC
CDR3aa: CSGDRRGTF